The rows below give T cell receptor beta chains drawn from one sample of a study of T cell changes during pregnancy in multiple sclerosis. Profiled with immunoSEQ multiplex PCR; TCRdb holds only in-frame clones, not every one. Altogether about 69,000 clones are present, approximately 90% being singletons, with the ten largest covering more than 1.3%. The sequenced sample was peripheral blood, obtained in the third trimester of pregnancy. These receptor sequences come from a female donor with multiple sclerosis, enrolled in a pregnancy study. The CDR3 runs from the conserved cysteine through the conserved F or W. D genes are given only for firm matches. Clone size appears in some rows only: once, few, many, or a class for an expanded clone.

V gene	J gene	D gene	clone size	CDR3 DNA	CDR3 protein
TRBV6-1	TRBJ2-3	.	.	TGTGCCAGCAAGAGGGTGTTGAGAGATACGCAGTATTTT	CASKRVLRDTQYF
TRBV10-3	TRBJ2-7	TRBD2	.	TGTGCCATCAGTGAGTCGGGAGGGTCCTACGAGCAGTACTTC	CAISESGGSYEQYF
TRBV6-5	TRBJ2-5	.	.	TGTGCCAGCAGCCGACCGGGACTCCAACAAGAGACCCAGTACTTC	CASSRPGLQQETQYF
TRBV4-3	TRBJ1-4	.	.	TGCGCCAGCAGCCAAGATCCCAGGGCCGCAACTAATGAAAAACTGTTTTTT	CASSQDPRAATNEKLFF
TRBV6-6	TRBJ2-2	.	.	TGTGCCAGCAGTTACTTTAGCACCGGGGAGCTGTTTTTT	CASSYFSTGELFF
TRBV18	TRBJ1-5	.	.	TGTGCCAGCTCACCCGACAGGATCGATCAGCCCCAGCATTTT	CASSPDRIDQPQHF
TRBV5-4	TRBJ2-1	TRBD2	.	TGTGCCAGCAGCTTCGGGGGGGCAAATGAGCAGTTCTTC	CASSFGGANEQFF
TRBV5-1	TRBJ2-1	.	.	TGCGCCAGCAGCCCCGCCCAAAATGCCCAGATAAATGAGCAGTTCTTC	CASSPAQNAQINEQFF
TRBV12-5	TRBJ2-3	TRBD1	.	TGTGCTAGTGGTTTGGTGCCGGATGGACAGGGGGCCGCAGATACGCAGTATTTT	CASGLVPDGQGAADTQYF
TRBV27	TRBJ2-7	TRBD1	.	TGTGCCAGCAGTTCGAGGACAGGATTTTACGAGCAGTACTTC	CASSSRTGFYEQYF
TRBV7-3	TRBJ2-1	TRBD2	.	TGTGCCAGCAGCGCTCCGGGGGGTGAGCAGTTCTTC	CASSAPGGEQFF
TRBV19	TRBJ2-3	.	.	TGTGCCAGTAGTGCCCGCCCACTAGTCTGGGCCCAACAGGATACGCAGTATTTT	CASSARPLVWAQQDTQYF
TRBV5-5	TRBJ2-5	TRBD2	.	TGTGCCAGCAGCCCGGGACAGGGCGGACTAGCGGGGAAAGAGACCCAGTACTTC	CASSPGQGGLAGKETQYF
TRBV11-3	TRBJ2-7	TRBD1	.	TGTGCCAGCAGCTCCAGGGGGAACGAGCAGTACTTC	CASSSRGNEQYF
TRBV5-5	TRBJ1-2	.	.	TGTGCCAGCAGCTTGGACGGGGAGGGCCTTGGCTACACCTTC	CASSLDGEGLGYTF
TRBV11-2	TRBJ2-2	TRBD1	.	TGTGCCAGCAGGATACAGGGGGCGGGGGGGGAGCTGTTTTTT	CASRIQGAGGELFF
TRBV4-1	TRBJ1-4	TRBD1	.	TGCGCCAGCAGCCCGCGGGACAGTGGGGAAAAACTGTTTTTT	CASSPRDSGEKLFF
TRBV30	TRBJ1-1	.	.	TGTGCCTGGAGTGTAGCCTCTGAAGCTTTCTTT	CAWSVASEAFF
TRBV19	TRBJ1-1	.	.	TGTGCCAGTACCCCATCAAATGGACGGGGCACTGAAGCTTTCTTT	CASTPSNGRGTEAFF
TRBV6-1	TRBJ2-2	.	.	TGTGCCAGCTCCCCACAGGTGGACACCGGGGAGCTGTTTTTT	CASSPQVDTGELFF
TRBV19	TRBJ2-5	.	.	TGTGCCAGTAGCTTGGCGGGGGCCAACCAAGAGACCCAGTACTTC	CASSLAGANQETQYF
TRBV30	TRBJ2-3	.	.	TGTGCCTGGAGTTTCAGTTCCGCAGATACGCAGTATTTT	CAWSFSSADTQYF
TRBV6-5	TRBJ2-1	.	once	TGTGCCACCCGGCGTGGGCATGAGCAGTTCTTC	CATRRGHEQFF
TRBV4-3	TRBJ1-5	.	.	TGCGCCAGCAGCCAAGATTGGGGAGCAGAGACCCAGCATTTT	CASSQDWGAETQHF
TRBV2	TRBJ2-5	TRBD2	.	TGTGCCAGCAGGAACCAGGGACTAGCGGGGGGTGAGACCCAGTACTTC	CASRNQGLAGGETQYF
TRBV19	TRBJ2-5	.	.	TGTGCCAGTAGTATAGGTCACTCCCCGGTCGAGACCCAGTACTTC	CASSIGHSPVETQYF
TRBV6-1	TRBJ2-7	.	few	TGTGCCAGCAGTGAATTATCGACAGCCGAGCAGTACTTC	CASSELSTAEQYF
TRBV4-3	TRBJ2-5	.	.	TGCGCCAGCAGCCAAGAAACTAGAGGTTGGACCCAGTACTTC	CASSQETRGWTQYF
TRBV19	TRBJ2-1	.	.	TGTGCCAGTAGTATAGGAAGGACAGTGAACAATGAGCAGTTCTTC	CASSIGRTVNNEQFF
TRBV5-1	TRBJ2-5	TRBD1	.	TGCGCCAGCAGCCCGTGGACAGGGTCAGAGACCCAGTACTTC	CASSPWTGSETQYF
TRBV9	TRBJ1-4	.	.	TGTGCCAGCAGCGTCGATCGGGGGGTTAATGAAAAACTGTTTTTT	CASSVDRGVNEKLFF
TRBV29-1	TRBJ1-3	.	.	TGCAGCGCTGGGGAGGGACCCCCCTCTGGAAACACCATATATTTT	CSAGEGPPSGNTIYF
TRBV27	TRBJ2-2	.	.	TGTGCCAGCAGTTCGCCCCCAGGGGCGAACACCGGGGAGCTGTTTTTT	CASSSPPGANTGELFF
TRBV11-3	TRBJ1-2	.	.	TGTGCCAGCAGCTCCCACAGGGTATGGGGTGGCTACACCTTC	CASSSHRVWGGYTF
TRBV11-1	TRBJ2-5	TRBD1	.	TGTGCCAGCAGCTTAGTTGGGCAGGGGGTCCCTCAAGAGACCCAGTACTTC	CASSLVGQGVPQETQYF
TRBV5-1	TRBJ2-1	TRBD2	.	TGCGCCAGCAGCTTGAGGGAGGCTAGCGGGTACAATGAGCAGTTCTTC	CASSLREASGYNEQFF
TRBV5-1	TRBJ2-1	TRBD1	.	TGCGCCAGCAGCTTCGGCCCTCGGGACAGCTATTACAATGAGCAGTTCTTC	CASSFGPRDSYYNEQFF
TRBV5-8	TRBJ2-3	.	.	TGTGCCAGCAGCTTGGGGCTGACAGATACGCAGTATTTT	CASSLGLTDTQYF
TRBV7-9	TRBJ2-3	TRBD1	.	TGTGCCAGCAGCTCCGCCGTTCGGGGACAGGGGGCAACGACGCAGTATTTT	CASSSAVRGQGATTQYF
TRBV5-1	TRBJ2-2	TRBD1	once	TGCGCCAGCAGCTTGCAGGGGGCGAGCACCGGGGAGCTGTTTTTT	CASSLQGASTGELFF